The table lists the clone carrying this TCR beta chain with a few counts. The antigen remains undetermined. The sample originates from a study of identifying expanded T cells in peripheral blood. Produced via immunoSEQ multiplex PCR; TCRdb's table is partial and in-frame only. The table has about 81,000 clones, about 83% seen once; the top ten hold around a fifth. Whole-study findings and limits: Technical replicates showed around 1.3 changed clones; around two weeks about 16.4; four weeks 19. Clone count variance between roughly 2-week samples rose with total template count.

Losses at the gene ends were 2 bases for V and 6 bases for J; bases not matched to a gene: 13. The CDR3 is 17 residues long. In germline, CDR1 is MNHEY, CDR2 SMNVEV (reference sequence). Healthy donors had no documented immune events, such as infections, while sampled. The sequenced material came from blood. The receptor's source is a person aged 18-69 years in good health. The V and J genes are TRBV27 and TRBJ1-2, with 9 bases fitting TRBD1. The CDR3 DNA sequence: TGTGCCAGCAGTTTAACGACAGGGGGAGGGACAATGGATGGCTACACCTTC. This encodes CASSLTTGGGTMDGYTF.